This record concerns one T cell receptor beta chain sequence. Its antigen is unknown. Researchers attached unique molecular identifiers to individual cDNA molecules. TCRdb re-called the 5' RACE reads through MiXCR, storing one row per CDR3 protein. The sample has tens of thousands of distinct CDR3 sequences; less than 15% are singletons. V was pared by 4 bases and J by 7 bases, with 11 bases of the junction left unmatched. The germline V gene has CDR1 SGDLS and CDR2 YYNGEE. The CDR3 has 15 amino acids. This entry comes from a study of early T cells in non-severe SARS-CoV-2 infection. Turning to the study itself: Chains stayed unpaired after sequencing of bulk RNA from unsorted whole blood. Study-wide results and caveats: Lookups in VDJdb leaned toward anti-spike CD8 responses and missed private and CD4 specificities.

The J gene is TRBJ1-2, the V gene TRBV9, with 9 bases that match TRBD1. The sequenced sample was whole blood, obtained at baseline. The TCR was taken from an adult who was a healthcare worker with PCR-confirmed SARS-CoV-2 infection or an uninfected control (not recorded which). The CDR3 protein is CASSSSHGQGFGYTF. DNA of the CDR3: TGTGCCAGCAGCTCCTCTCACGGACAGGGGTTTGGCTACACCTTC.